The clone carrying this T cell receptor (beta chain) showed up many times. Antigen unknown. Amplification yielded TCR beta CDR3 regions, with RNA transcripts as the source. TCR CDR3 regions were first amplified by RT-PCR with HTBI primers. A single record per CDR3 protein comes from TCRdb applying MiXCR to the multiplex PCR reads. The sample lists roughly 420,000 distinct CDR3 sequences; approximately 15% were seen once. Germline V CDR1 and CDR2: LNHDA, SQIVND (reference sequence). The CDR3 length is 14 residues. Trimming left V 4 bases short and J 6 bases short, with 13 bases between. This entry belongs to a study of T cells in Graves' hyperthyroidism and ophthalmopathy. General observations from the study: Appearing also in blood were most of the thyroid clonotypes expanded above 0.001.

When ophthalmopathy did not progress within 18 months, Graves' hyperthyroidism was considered stable. Exclusion of patients followed from uncontrolled infection, other autoimmune disease, pregnancy or lactation. Sequencing was done on a sample of blood. The source of this sequence is a woman in her late teens or twenties with Graves' hyperthyroidism. The gene calls are TRBV19 and TRBJ1-5; D is perhaps TRBD1 (6 bases). In DNA, the CDR3 is TGTGCCAGTAGTAACCGGGGGCCAGGTCAGCCCCAGCATTTT. This codes for CASSNRGPGQPQHF.